Listed below are T cell receptor beta chains from one sample, sequenced in a study of T-cell reconstitution after alpha-beta-depleted transplantation in children. TCRdb recomputed calls from the PCR reads with MiXCR, one row per CDR3 protein. The table has roughly 670,000 distinct CDR3 sequences, about an eighth seen once. Material: PBMCs, obtained before TCRalphabeta/CD19-depleted stem cell transplant. These TCRs come from a girl aged 2-10 years with congenital amegakaryocytic thrombocytopenia, due to receive a stem cell transplant. Both conserved end residues are part of each CDR3. Fields, in order: V gene, CDR3 length, D gene, J gene, clone size, CDR3 DNA, CDR3 protein. D genes are given only for firm matches. Expanded clones are given a class, and other clones once, few, many or no size at all.

v_call: TRBV20-1; cdr3_length: 11; d_call: -; j_call: TRBJ2-2; clone_size: few; cdr3_nt: TGCAGTGCTAGTTCAGTTGGGGAGCTGTTTTTT; cdr3_aa: CSASSVGELFF
v_call: TRBV18; cdr3_length: 16; d_call: -; j_call: TRBJ2-1; clone_size: -; cdr3_nt: TGTGCCAGCTCACCACGCCGACTAGAGAGCTACAATGAGCAGTTCTTC; cdr3_aa: CASSPRRLESYNEQFF
v_call: TRBV20-1; cdr3_length: 16; d_call: TRBD2; j_call: TRBJ2-1; clone_size: -; cdr3_nt: TGCAGTGCTAGCCCTAGCGGGAGGGCCGGGTATGATGAGCAGTTCTTC; cdr3_aa: CSASPSGRAGYDEQFF
v_call: TRBV29-1; cdr3_length: 14; d_call: -; j_call: TRBJ1-1; clone_size: many; cdr3_nt: TGCAGCGTTCCTCGGGGGGCGGACGGGACTGAAGCTTTCTTT; cdr3_aa: CSVPRGADGTEAFF
v_call: TRBV20-1; cdr3_length: 16; d_call: TRBD2; j_call: TRBJ2-1; clone_size: many; cdr3_nt: TGCAGTGCTAGTTCCTTGTGGCGGGAGGGGGTGCGGGAGCAGTTCTTC; cdr3_aa: CSASSLWREGVREQFF
v_call: TRBV29-1; cdr3_length: 13; d_call: -; j_call: TRBJ2-1; clone_size: many; cdr3_nt: TGCAGCGTTAACCCCGTGAGGGTGAATGAGCAGTTCTTC; cdr3_aa: CSVNPVRVNEQFF
v_call: TRBV20-1; cdr3_length: 17; d_call: TRBD2; j_call: TRBJ2-7; clone_size: -; cdr3_nt: TGCAGTGTCGGGGGGACTAGCGGGAGCGTTGAGTCTGGCGAGCAGTACTTC; cdr3_aa: CSVGGTSGSVESGEQYF
v_call: TRBV20-1; cdr3_length: 14; d_call: TRBD2; j_call: TRBJ2-7; clone_size: many; cdr3_nt: TGCAGTGCTAGAGACCCTAGCGGCCCCTACGAGCAGTACTTC; cdr3_aa: CSARDPSGPYEQYF
v_call: TRBV2; cdr3_length: 18; d_call: TRBD2; j_call: TRBJ2-1; clone_size: -; cdr3_nt: TGTGCCAGCAGTTTAAACGGCCGGGGCCTAGCGGCATACAATGAGCAGTTCTTC; cdr3_aa: CASSLNGRGLAAYNEQFF
v_call: TRBV27; cdr3_length: 15; d_call: -; j_call: TRBJ2-1; clone_size: many; cdr3_nt: TGTGCCAGCACTGGTCACGGCACAGGACACAATGAGCAGTTCTTC; cdr3_aa: CASTGHGTGHNEQFF
v_call: TRBV20-1; cdr3_length: 12; d_call: -; j_call: TRBJ2-1; clone_size: many; cdr3_nt: TGCAGTGCGGATGGGGAAGGGTATGAGCAGTTCTTC; cdr3_aa: CSADGEGYEQFF
v_call: TRBV28; cdr3_length: 12; d_call: -; j_call: TRBJ2-3; clone_size: many; cdr3_nt: TGTGCCAGCAGTCCACTAATGGATACGCAGTATTTT; cdr3_aa: CASSPLMDTQYF
v_call: TRBV20-1; cdr3_length: 15; d_call: -; j_call: TRBJ2-1; clone_size: many; cdr3_nt: TGCAGTGCTAGAACGGGACAAAGCTCCTACAATGAGCAGTTCTTC; cdr3_aa: CSARTGQSSYNEQFF
v_call: TRBV10-3; cdr3_length: 13; d_call: -; j_call: TRBJ2-7; clone_size: many; cdr3_nt: TGTGCCACGATGGGTGGACGTCCCTACGAGCAGTACTTC; cdr3_aa: CATMGGRPYEQYF